This TCR beta chain came from a study of T-cell reconstitution after alpha-beta-depleted transplantation in children. This clonotype has a handful of counts. Trimming stripped 0 bases from V and 1 base from J, with 14 bases between. CDR3 length equals 16 residues. Per germline, CDR1 DFQATT and CDR2 SNEGSKA (reference sequence). Using unique molecular identifiers, the investigators prepared the TCRbeta library. TCRdb called the PCR reads again in MiXCR, with one record for every CDR3 protein. The sample lists a few hundred thousand distinct CDR3 sequences; 15% to 20% were seen once. This chain connects TRBV20-1 to TRBJ2-3; D not resolved. The sequences come from PBMCs from the stem cell graft donor, collected from the stem cell graft. The origin of this receptor is a human donor who donated a stem cell graft to a child with acute lymphoblastic leukemia. Written as DNA, the CDR3 is TGCAGTGCTAGAGATCGGGCTAGTTTCCGCACAGATACGCAGTATTTT. Translating gives CSARDRASFRTDTQYF.